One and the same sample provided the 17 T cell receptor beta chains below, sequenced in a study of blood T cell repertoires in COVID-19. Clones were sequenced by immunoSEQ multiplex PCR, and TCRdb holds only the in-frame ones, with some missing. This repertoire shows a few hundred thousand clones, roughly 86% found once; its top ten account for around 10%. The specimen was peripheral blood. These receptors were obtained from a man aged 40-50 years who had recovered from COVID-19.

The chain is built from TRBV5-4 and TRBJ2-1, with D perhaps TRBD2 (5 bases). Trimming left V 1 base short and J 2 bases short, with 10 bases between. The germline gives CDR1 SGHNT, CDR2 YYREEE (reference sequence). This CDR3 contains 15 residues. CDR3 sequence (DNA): TGTGCCAGCAGCTTGATGAGGGAAACCTACAATGAGCAGTTCTTC. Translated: CASSLMRETYNEQFF.

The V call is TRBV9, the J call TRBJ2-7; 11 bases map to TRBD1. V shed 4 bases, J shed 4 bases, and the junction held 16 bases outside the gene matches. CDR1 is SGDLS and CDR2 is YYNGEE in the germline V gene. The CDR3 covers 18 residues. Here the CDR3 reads CASSHPSTRTGGGYEQYF. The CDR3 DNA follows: TGTGCCAGCAGCCACCCCAGTACTAGGACAGGGGGCGGGTACGAGCAGTACTTC.

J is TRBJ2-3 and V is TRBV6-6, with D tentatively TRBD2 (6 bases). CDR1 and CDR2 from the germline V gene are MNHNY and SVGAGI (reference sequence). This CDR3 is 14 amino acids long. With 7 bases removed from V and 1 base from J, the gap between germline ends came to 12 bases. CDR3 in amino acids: CASTRPGGTDTQYF. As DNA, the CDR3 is TGTGCCAGCACCCGACCGGGAGGCACAGATACGCAGTATTTT.

CDR3 nucleotides: TGTGCCAGCAGCTTAGAATCTGGGTGGGCAGAACAGTACAATGAGCAGTTCTTC. This sequence encodes CASSLESGWAEQYNEQFF. V and J are TRBV7-8 and TRBJ2-1; D unresolved. Germline CDR1 and CDR2: SGHVS and FQNEAQ. V was pared by 1 base and J by 4 bases, with 20 bases between. This CDR3 has 18 residues.

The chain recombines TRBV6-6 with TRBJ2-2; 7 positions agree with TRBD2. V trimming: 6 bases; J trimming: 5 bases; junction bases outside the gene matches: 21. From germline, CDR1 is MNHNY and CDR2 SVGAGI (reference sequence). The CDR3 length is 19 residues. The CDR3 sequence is CASSSRVGQSGGGTGELFF. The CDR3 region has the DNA TGTGCCAGCAGCTCCCGGGTGGGCCAATCGGGAGGAGGGACCGGGGAGCTGTTTTTT.

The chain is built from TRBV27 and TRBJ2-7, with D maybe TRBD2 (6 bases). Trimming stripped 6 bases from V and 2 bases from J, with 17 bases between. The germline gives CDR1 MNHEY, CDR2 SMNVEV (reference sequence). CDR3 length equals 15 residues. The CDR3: CASRRGTVSPYEQYF. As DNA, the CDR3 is TGTGCCAGCAGGCGAGGGACTGTCTCGCCCTACGAGCAGTACTTC.

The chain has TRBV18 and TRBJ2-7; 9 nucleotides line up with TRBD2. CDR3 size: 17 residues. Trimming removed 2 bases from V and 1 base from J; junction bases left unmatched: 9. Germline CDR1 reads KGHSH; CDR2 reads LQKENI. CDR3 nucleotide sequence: TGTGCCAGCTCACCAGGTCTAGCGGGGATTCCGTCCTACGAGCAGTACTTC. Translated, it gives CASSPGLAGIPSYEQYF.

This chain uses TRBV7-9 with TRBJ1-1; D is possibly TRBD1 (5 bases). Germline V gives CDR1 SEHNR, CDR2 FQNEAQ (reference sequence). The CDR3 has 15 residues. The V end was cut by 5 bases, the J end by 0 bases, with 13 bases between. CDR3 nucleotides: TGTGCCAGCAGCCCTCGACAGAAGTTGAACACTGAAGCTTTCTTT. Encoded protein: CASSPRQKLNTEAFF.

CDR3 DNA: TGTGCCAGTTCCCCTGGGACAGTCAACGGAGAGACCCAGTACTTC. Encoded protein: CASSPGTVNGETQYF. This sequence joins TRBV27 and TRBJ2-5; TRBD1 matches at 7 bases. The V gene's germline CDR1 is MNHEY and CDR2 SMNVEV (reference sequence). Trimming took 9 bases from V and 4 from J; bases not matched to a gene: 14. CDR3 length: 15 residues.

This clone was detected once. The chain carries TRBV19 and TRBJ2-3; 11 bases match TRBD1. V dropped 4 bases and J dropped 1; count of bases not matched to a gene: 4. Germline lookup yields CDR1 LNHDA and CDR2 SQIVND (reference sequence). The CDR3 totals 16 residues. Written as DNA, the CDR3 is TGTGCCAGTAGTACAGGGACAGGGGGAGGCACAGATACGCAGTATTTT. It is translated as CASSTGTGGGTDTQYF. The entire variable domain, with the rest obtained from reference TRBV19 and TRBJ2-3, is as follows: DGGITQSPKYLFRKEGQNVTLSCEQNLNHDAMYWYRQDPGQGLRLIYYSQIVNDFQKGDIAEGYSVSREKKESFPLTVTSAQKNPTAFYLCASSTGTGGGTDTQYFGPGTRLTVL.

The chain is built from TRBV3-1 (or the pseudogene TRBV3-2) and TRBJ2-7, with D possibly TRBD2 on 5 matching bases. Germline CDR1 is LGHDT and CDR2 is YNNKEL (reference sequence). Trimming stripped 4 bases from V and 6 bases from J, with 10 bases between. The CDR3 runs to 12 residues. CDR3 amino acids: CASSRTSFEQYF. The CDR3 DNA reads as TGTGCCAGCAGCCGAACTAGTTTCGAGCAGTACTTC.

CDR3 DNA sequence: TGTGCCGGCGGGGTAACTCAAGAGACCCAGTACTTC. It codes for CAGGVTQETQYF. This rearrangement joins TRBV6-5 to TRBJ2-5, with D maybe TRBD2 (6 bases). Trimming removed 11 bases at V and 2 bases at J, with 12 bases between. This CDR3 has 12 residues. CDR1 is MNHEY, CDR2 SVGAGI, per germline.

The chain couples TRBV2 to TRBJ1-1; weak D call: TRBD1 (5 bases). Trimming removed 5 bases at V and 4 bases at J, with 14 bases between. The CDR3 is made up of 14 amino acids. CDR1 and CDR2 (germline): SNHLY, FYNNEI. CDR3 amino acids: CASSMDTSITEAFF. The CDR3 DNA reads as TGTGCCAGCAGTATGGACACCTCAATCACTGAAGCTTTCTTT.

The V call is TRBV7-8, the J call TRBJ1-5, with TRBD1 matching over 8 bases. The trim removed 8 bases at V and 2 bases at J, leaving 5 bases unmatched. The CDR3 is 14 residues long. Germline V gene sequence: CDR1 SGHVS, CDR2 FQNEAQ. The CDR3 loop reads CASSQGAGNQPQHF. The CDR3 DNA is TGTGCCAGCTCTCAGGGGGCGGGCAATCAGCCCCAGCATTTT.

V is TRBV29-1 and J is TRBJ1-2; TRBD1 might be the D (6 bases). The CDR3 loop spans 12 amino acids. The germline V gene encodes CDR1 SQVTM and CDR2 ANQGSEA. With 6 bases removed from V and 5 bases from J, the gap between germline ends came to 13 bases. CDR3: CSVASGTYGYTF. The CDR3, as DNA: TGCAGCGTCGCTTCCGGGACATATGGCTACACCTTC.

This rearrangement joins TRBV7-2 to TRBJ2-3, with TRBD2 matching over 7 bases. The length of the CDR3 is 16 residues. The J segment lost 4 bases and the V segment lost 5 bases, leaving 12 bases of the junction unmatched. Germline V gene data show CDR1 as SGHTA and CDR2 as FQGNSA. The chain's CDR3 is CASSTIGGFGSDTQYF. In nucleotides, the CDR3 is TGTGCCAGCAGCACGATCGGGGGGTTTGGCTCAGATACGCAGTATTTT.

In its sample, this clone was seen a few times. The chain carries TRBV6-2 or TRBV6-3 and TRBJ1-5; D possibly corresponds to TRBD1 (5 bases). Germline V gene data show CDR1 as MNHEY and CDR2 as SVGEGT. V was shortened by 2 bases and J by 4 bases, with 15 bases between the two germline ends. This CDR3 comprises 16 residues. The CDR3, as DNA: TGTGCCAGCAGTTACCCCCCGGACATGCCTAATCAGCCCCAGCATTTT. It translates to CASSYPPDMPNQPQHF.